A single sample is the source of the 10 T cell receptor beta chains below, sequenced in a study of CD4 T cells in relation to SARS-CoV-2 and coronaviruses. CD4+ T cells from unexposed donors were obtained before the COVID-19 pandemic (2011-2018). After nine to ten days of culture, CD4+ T cells were isolated. These receptors have no known antigen. Profiled with immunoSEQ multiplex PCR; TCRdb holds only in-frame clones, not every one. The sample lists more than 20,000 clones, about 80% occurring once. Material: CD4+ T cells from PBMCs, cultured in vitro. The receptors come from a human donor in good health.

V is TRBV7-6 and J is TRBJ1-1; possibly TRBD1 for D (5 bases). V shed 3 bases and J shed 6 bases, with 17 bases lying between them. The CDR3 length is 15 residues. CDR1 is SGHVS and CDR2 is FNYEAQ in the germline V gene. CDR3 nucleotide sequence: TGTGCCAGCAGCTTTGTAGACAGCGGAACATCTGAAGCTTTCTTT. Its translation is CASSFVDSGTSEAFF.

V gene TRBV6-5 combines with J gene TRBJ2-2; D uncertain. Germline V CDR1 and CDR2: MNHEY, SVGAGI. The CDR3 runs 13 residues. V lost 8 bases and J lost 4, with 11 bases in between. The CDR3 sequence: CASALPGTGELFF. CDR3 sequence (DNA): TGTGCCAGCGCACTCCCTGGCACCGGGGAGCTGTTTTTT.

This clone showed up just once. This sequence joins TRBV10-3 and TRBJ2-2; D gene uncertain. The V end lost 3 bases, the J end lost 0 bases, and 11 bases lay between the germline ends. The length of the CDR3 is 16 residues. Germline assignment: CDR1 ENHRY and CDR2 SYGVKD. This CDR3 reads CAISDQADPNTGELFF. DNA for the CDR3: TGTGCCATCAGTGACCAAGCCGATCCGAACACCGGGGAGCTGTTTTTT.

V and J are TRBV19 and TRBJ2-1; 8 bases match TRBD2. The germline V gene encodes CDR1 LNHDA and CDR2 SQIVND (reference sequence). The length of the CDR3 is 18 residues. Germline trimming cut 9 bases from V and 16 bases from J; bases unmatched to any gene: 32. CDR3 residues: CASYPGTSKRSGSPRKFF. Here the CDR3 DNA reads TGTGCCAGCTATCCCGGGACATCTAAGAGGAGCGGGAGCCCCAGAAAATTCTTC.

The rearrangement uses TRBV30 and TRBJ1-1; D might be TRBD1 (5 bases). From germline, CDR1 is GTSNPN and CDR2 SVGIG (reference sequence). This CDR3 is built from 14 residues. Trimming took off 0 bases at V and 4 bases at J, with 12 bases between the two ends. DNA for the CDR3: TGTGCCTGGAGTGTACTTGACAGATTCACTGAAGCTTTCTTT. Protein: CAWSVLDRFTEAFF.

V usage is TRBV19 and J usage is TRBJ2-5, with TRBD2 as a possible D gene (6 bases). Germline CDR1 LNHDA, CDR2 SQIVND (reference sequence). V lost 6 bases, J lost 0 bases, and 17 bases lay in between. The CDR3 has 16 amino acids. The CDR3 reads CASSLTGLLYQETQYF. The DNA of the CDR3 is TGTGCCAGTAGCCTAACGGGACTCCTGTACCAAGAGACCCAGTACTTC.

CDR3 region: CASSLSMVANSGNTIYF. CDR3 coding DNA: TGTGCCAGCTCGCTAAGCATGGTGGCGAACTCTGGAAACACCATATATTTT. The rearrangement links TRBV18 to TRBJ1-3, with D uncertain. Germline lookup yields CDR1 KGHSH and CDR2 LQKENI. The CDR3 is 17 amino acids. The ends were cut back, 6 bases at V and 0 bases at J, with 18 bases in the middle.

V and J are TRBV19 and TRBJ1-5, with 7 nucleotides matching TRBD1. Germline trimming cut 7 bases from V and 5 bases from J; bases unmatched to any gene: 11. Germline CDR1 reads LNHDA; CDR2 reads SQIVND (reference sequence). CDR3 size: 15 residues. CDR3 loop: CASTRGGGFDQPQHF. The DNA for the CDR3 is TGTGCCAGTACCCGGGGAGGGGGCTTCGATCAGCCCCAGCATTTT.

The gene calls are TRBV5-1 and TRBJ2-2, with D perhaps given as TRBD1 or TRBD2 (5 bases each). This CDR3 comprises 13 residues. Deletions cut 3 bases from V and 6 bases from J, with 9 bases between. Germline V gene data show CDR1 as SGHRS and CDR2 as YFSETQ. As DNA, the CDR3 is TGCGCCAGCAGCTGGGGGTTTCCCGGGGAGCTGTTTTTT. Its translation is CASSWGFPGELFF.

The gene calls are TRBV7-3 and TRBJ2-1; D is possibly TRBD1 (6 bases). The V and J ends lost 5 bases and 8 bases respectively, with 19 bases between them. The CDR3 covers 15 residues. In germline, CDR1 is SGHTA, CDR2 FQGTGA. CDR3 in DNA: TGTGCCAGCAGCCCCAGTTCAGGGGACCGGGATGAGCAGTTCTTC. Protein: CASSPSSGDRDEQFF.